This TCR beta chain was observed in a study of cytomegalovirus exposure and HLA in healthy donors (dated 2017 in TCRdb). Turning to the overall study: An earlier analysis of several hundred of the donors reported approximately 270 Gb of sequence data and roughly 110 million unique TCR beta sequences from about 179 million T cells. An early release covering around 630 HLA-typed donors comprised about 300 gigabases of sequencing data and approximately 80 million unique TCR sequences. Among the roughly 400 genotyped donors, around 81% belonged to the genetic ancestry cluster associated with self-reported Caucasian donors. The study aimed to test whether signatures of past pathogen exposure could be identified by cataloging public T cell receptors. The study used immunosequencing to profile the T cell repertoires of approximately 650 subjects and linked those repertoires to cytomegalovirus serostatus. Along with the approximately 700-subject first cohort, a separate validation cohort of over a hundred different subjects was used. To predict cytomegalovirus infection status, the study brought together high-throughput TCR immunosequencing, statistical association of individual TCRs with disease status, and machine learning. A later analysis re-analyzed previously published TCR beta repertoires from roughly 600 donors and added high-resolution HLA genotyping to study TCR occurrence patterns. Rather than drawing on any new phenotypic data, the later analysis identified candidate immune exposures from TCR beta sequences and the way those sequences occurred across donors. An earlier analysis of some 500 of the donors applied high-throughput TCR beta sequencing to assess whether each TCR beta V gene segment acted as functional or pseudogenic. Alongside the repertoire data, information on donor age, sex, ethnicity and CMV serostatus was compiled. A later genetic analysis used genome-wide SNP genotypes for about three fifths of the 666 donors, treating that subset as a discovery cohort. Every discovery cohort repertoire had been produced on one sequencing platform. HLA typing included class I and class II loci at four-digit resolution. The number of typed donors differed by locus: about 620-640 for A, B, C, DRB1 and DQB1; roughly 510 for DQA1; some 610 for DPA1; and roughly 490 for DPB1. Because of strong linkage in the cohort, five DR-DQ haplotypes were treated as single units for association and clustering. Across 398 genotyped donors of the cohort, an average of approximately 240,000 unique TCR beta nucleotide sequences per donor were sequenced, and roughly 20% of those sequences were non-productive. General study outcomes and caveats: In a later genetic analysis, fewer N-insertions in productive TCRs were reported among donors in an Asian-associated ancestry cluster than the roughly 700-donor mean. For the cohort, immune exposure information was limited to CMV serostatus. Presence/absence analyses assumed roughly uniform sequencing depth across donors, an assumption that may not hold. In an earlier analysis of roughly 560 of the donors, most TCR beta V segments were observed in productive rearrangements about 87% or about 30% of the time, broadly matching IMGT annotations. Roughly 17 rarely observed V segments, including chromosome 9 orphons, were excluded from the earlier analysis of almost 600 of the donors because counts were too low. The study gave a list of 150 to 200 TCR beta chains associated with cytomegalovirus. Some IMGT-functional V segments, including TRBV6-2 and TRBV6-3, could not be told apart with the 87-base-pair reads, so those segments were excluded. A further reported finding was that TCR beta sequences accurately predicted the HLA-A and HLA-B alleles for most subjects in the first cohort. A cluster of highly shared sequence variants was judged likely to be a technical artifact of the sequencing pipeline. This cohort had only TCR beta chains sequenced, and the lack of alpha or paired-chain data limited which features could be detected. Correlated functional status among segregating V segments might reflect linkage disequilibrium, but an unknown experimental factor could not be ruled out. In a later analysis, TCR association rates were found to vary across HLA loci, with the most associated TCRs seen for DRB1 alleles and the fewest for HLA-C alleles. It was suggested by the authors that the approach could potentially be generalized to other disease states and immunological phenotypes. In a later genetic analysis, a missense DCLRE1C variant was associated with V-gene and J-gene trimming of TCR beta chains, and the association was replicated in an independent cohort. Specific HLA alleles were associated with 18,000 or so TCR beta sequences at a false discovery rate of 0.05 in a later analysis. Across donors, most TCR sequences were observed very rarely, whereas some public TCRs were present in many individuals. In vitro tests confirmed that a few of the cytomegalovirus-associated TCR beta chains recognize cytomegalovirus antigens. In a later analysis, HLA-associated TCR beta chains showed more clonal expansion and lower generation probabilities than non-associated chains that were equally common. The classifier was reported to diagnose cytomegalovirus status with high specificity and sensitivity in both the original and validation cohorts. In a later analysis, several top co-occurrence clusters were reported to appear linked to parvovirus B19, influenza, CMV and Epstein-Barr virus. HLA typing was unavailable for some donors at each locus, so association tests used only the typed subset. When HLA alleles, especially DR and DQ, strongly co-occurred, TCR associations were difficult to assign to individual alleles. In a later analysis, most CMV-associated TCR beta chains were found to appear HLA-restricted, with HLA associations seemingly driven largely by CMV exposure.

Based on the germline V gene, the CDR1 and CDR2 sequences are KGHSH and LQKENI. The CDR3 runs 11 amino acids, cysteine and phenylalanine included. Only the CDR3 DNA is retained, 33 bases long and in frame from the first base. V lost 5 bases and J lost 8 bases; the stretch between them is 9 bases long. The cohort was made up of about 670 healthy bone marrow donors. At the time of sampling, every cohort member was nominally healthy, though immune exposures that went unrecorded were likely present. The donor tested CMV seronegative and was one of the 352 seronegative cohort members. A peripheral blood sample was provided by each donor, and peripheral blood mononuclear cells were used for TCR beta sequencing. The Qiagen DNeasy Blood Extraction Kit was used to extract genomic DNA from the blood cell samples. This clone has just a few counts. Its antigen remains undetermined. Within one base of it there is no much larger clone, and no base qualities were kept.

Library preparation employed the immunoSEQ multiplex PCR assay. For the multiplex PCR, a mixture combining 60 forward primers for TCR Vbeta segments and 13 reverse primers for TCR Jbeta segments was used. The CDR3 region of rearranged TCR beta genes was amplified from genomic DNA with a multiplex PCR assay. On the Illumina HiSeq System, the amplified TCR beta libraries were sequenced as 87-base-pair reads. The paper's data handling went like this. A later analysis counted about 76 million unique TCR beta chains across the 500 to 850 repertoires, and around 9.9 million of these chains were shared by at least two donors. To remove PCR and sequencing errors, raw reads were error-corrected and collapsed into unique sequences using a nearest-neighbor algorithm that merged closely related sequences. Alignment of CDR3 sequences to IMGT reference sequences was used to assign V, D and J gene segments. For a sequence to be retained, a match of at least six nucleotides to both a V gene segment and a J gene segment was required. A rearrangement was called productive if the CDR3 had no stop codons and remained in frame with V and J, and every other rearrangement was called non-productive. Following IMGT convention, CDR3 was defined as the stretch from the second conserved V-encoded cysteine up to the conserved J-encoded phenylalanine. The earlier analysis of about 590 of the donors excluded sequences that lacked an unambiguous match to a single V gene segment. In an earlier analysis of a few hundred of the donors, a V segment was called functional when productive rearrangements were above 56.7%, and segregating when the standard deviation between donors exceeded 5%. A statistical classification framework was developed to diagnose cytomegalovirus status using the catalog of TCR beta chain sequences. A later analysis assigned V and J genes by comparing TCR nucleotide sequences with IMGT/GENE-DB human TR gene sequences. The TCRdist pipeline was used in a later analysis to assign CDR3 sequences and most-parsimonious VDJ recombination scenarios. In a later analysis, each TCR beta chain was defined by its CDR3 amino acid sequence together with its V-gene family, and reads without a unique V-gene family were excluded. In a later analysis, fewer than 600 highly shared, low-generation-probability nucleotide sequences were removed to address suspected cross-contamination and a sequencing artifact. A later analysis calculated a clonal expansion index for each public chain from normalized within-repertoire ranks of inferred template counts. A later analysis computed generation probabilities with a VDJ recombination model fitted to out-of-frame rearrangements, and checked the results against IGoR. In a later analysis, hypergeometric tests were used to score TCR-TCR, TCR-HLA and TCR-CMV co-occurrence, with a repertoire-size bias correction applied to TCR pairs. A later analysis estimated false discovery rates by permuting HLA or CMV assignments 20 times. In a later analysis, co-occurring TCRs were grouped with DBSCAN, and TCRdist sequence similarity was added when clustering was performed within HLA-allele-positive subsets. Repertoires with fewer than 30,000 or more than 120,000 public chains were left out of co-occurrence clustering, as were a handful of repertoires with anomalous nucleotide sharing. Drawn from immuneACCESS, this table holds only the in-frame rearrangements with V and J called that TCRdb kept. Clones are partly lost; checked studies trace under half to an unresolved V gene and leave the rest unexplained. The DNA was the basis for D and trimming; V, J and clone size are from that table. The sample table holds about 190,000 clones, of which roughly 80% were seen once. The ten largest clones represent around 0.69% of the sample.

This TCR derives from a boy between 10 and 17 years old in good health and CMV-seronegative. The sample comprised PBMCs. The sequence is built from TRBV18 and TRBJ1-1; the D gene is perhaps TRBD1, on 5 matching bases. The CDR3 in this case is CASSVDREAFF. The DNA is as follows: TGTGCCAGCTCAGTCGACAGAGAAGCTTTCTTT.